This TCR beta chain was retrieved from a study of blood T cells in healthy people across ages. Regarding the study as a whole: Across the age range, TCR beta diversity per million T cells fell in a roughly linear way.

This clonotype was observed a few times. Its matching antigen is unknown. The CDR3 runs 14 residues. Trimming took 0 bases from V and 4 from J, leaving 12 bases between them. Germline V lookup: CDR1 DFQATT, CDR2 SNEGSKA (reference sequence). Healthy Russian Caucasian donors spanned ages about 6 to 90 years. Total RNA was isolated from each sample in quantities of at least 5 micrograms. Alongside a J-beta primer mix, a sample-barcoded 5' primer served in a second PCR lasting 7 to 11 cycles. TCRdb redid the calling of the 5' RACE reads with MiXCR, one entry per CDR3 protein. The top ten clones hold 20% to 25% of a sample with around 710,000 distinct CDR3 sequences, roughly 44% of them seen once.

The chain employs TRBV20-1 and TRBJ2-5, with D perhaps being TRBD1 or TRBD2 (5 bases each). This sequence originates from a woman aged 60-70 years in good health. Specimen: blood. The CDR3 bases are TGCAGTGCTAGAGATACTACAGGAGGAGAGACCCAGTACTTC. This translates into CSARDTTGGETQYF.